This T cell receptor beta chain was sequenced for a study of CXCR3-negative and CXCR3-positive naive CD8 T cells. The CD45RO-CCR7+CD27+CD95- phenotype denoted naive CD8+ T cells. UMI labels and 5' RACE were used to prepare the TRB cDNA libraries. TCRdb reanalyzed the 5' RACE reads and collapses them to one entry per CDR3 protein, without DNA. The sample includes some 130,000 distinct CDR3 sequences. CDR1 and CDR2 (germline): DFQATT, SNEGSKA (reference sequence). There are 17 residues in the CDR3. The sample comprised naive CXCR3- CD8+ T cells from blood. Subset specified: CD45RO-CCR7+CD27+CD95- naive CD8+ T cells lacking CXCR3 (TNR3-). The V and J genes are TRBV20-1 and TRBJ2-3; TCRdb selects TRBD2, and the lack of DNA leaves this call unchecked. The TCR was taken from a human donor in good health. Some clones in this sample may be carry-over from other donors' samples. CDR3 in amino acids: CSAGRPPGLAGPDTQYF.